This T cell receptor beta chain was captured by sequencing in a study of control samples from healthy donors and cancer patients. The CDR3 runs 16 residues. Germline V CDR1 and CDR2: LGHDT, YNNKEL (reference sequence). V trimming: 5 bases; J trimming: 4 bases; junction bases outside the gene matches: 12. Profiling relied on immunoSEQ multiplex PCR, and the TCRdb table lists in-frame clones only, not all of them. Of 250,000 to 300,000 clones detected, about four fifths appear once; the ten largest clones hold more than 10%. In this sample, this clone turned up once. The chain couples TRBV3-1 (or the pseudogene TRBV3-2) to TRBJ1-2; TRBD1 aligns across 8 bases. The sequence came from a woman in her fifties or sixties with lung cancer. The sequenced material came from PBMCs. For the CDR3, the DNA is TGTGCCAGCAGCTCATCGAGGGCAGGGGGCGTCTATGGCTACACCTTC. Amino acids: CASSSSRAGGVYGYTF.